Following are 26 T cell receptor beta chains from one sample sequenced in a study of metastatic and nonmetastatic thyroid tumors. All patients were treatment-naive before thyroid surgery. TCRdb called clones again from the PCR reads with MiXCR. The data show over 20,000 clones, roughly a sixth seen once. The source material was blood. Receptor source: a female donor with papillary thyroid cancer or a benign thyroid nodule (not recorded which). Some clones in this sample may be carry-over from other donors' samples.

In this sample, this clone turned up once. The rearrangement uses TRBV5-1 and TRBJ2-7; 13 bases fit TRBD2. V lost 2 bases, J lost 3 bases, and 2 bases stayed unmatched. The CDR3 is made up of 15 amino acids. Germline CDR1 and CDR2: SGHRS and YFSETQ. CDR3 in amino acids: CASSLGTSGVYEQYF. The CDR3 DNA is TGCGCCAGCAGCTTAGGGACTAGCGGGGTCTACGAGCAGTACTTC.

This clone is termed medium-sized. Here the CDR3 DNA reads TGTGCCAGCAGCAGTGACAACTACGAGCAGTACTTC. Protein: CASSSDNYEQYF. The chain carries TRBV13 and TRBJ2-7; D remains unclear. CDR1 and CDR2 from the germline V gene are PRHDT and FYEKMQ (reference sequence). The V end was cut by 5 bases, the J end by 3 bases, with 8 bases between. The CDR3 length is 12 residues. The whole variable domain, filled in from reference TRBV13 and TRBJ2-7, reads AAGVIQSPRHLIKEKRETATLKCYPIPRHDTVYWYQQGPGQDPQFLISFYEKMQSDKGSIPDRFSAQQFSDYHSELNMSSLELGDSALYFCASSSDNYEQYFGPGTRLTVT.

The sample holds many counts of this clone. This rearrangement joins TRBV9 to TRBJ2-2; a possible D gene is TRBD2 (6 bases). This CDR3 has 12 amino acids. V lost 4 bases and J 6 bases, leaving 7 bases between the germline ends. Germline V gene sequence: CDR1 SGDLS, CDR2 YYNGEE. CDR3 in amino acids: CASSPSAGELFF. CDR3 in DNA: TGTGCCAGCAGCCCTAGCGCCGGGGAGCTGTTTTTT.

This clone was observed many times. The chain has TRBV4-2 and TRBJ2-1, with D possibly matching TRBD2 (6 bases). Trimming left V 0 bases short and J 0 bases short, with 9 bases between. The CDR3 has 16 amino acids. Per the germline V gene, CDR1 is LGHNA and CDR2 is YNFKEQ. This CDR3 reads CASSQDRAGSYNEQFF. Here the CDR3 DNA reads TGTGCCAGCAGCCAAGACCGAGCGGGCTCCTACAATGAGCAGTTCTTC.

This clone occurred many times. This chain joins TRBV7-9 and TRBJ2-5; 7 nucleotides agree with TRBD1. The CDR3 is made up of 17 amino acids. Germline CDR1 is SEHNR and CDR2 is FQNEAQ (reference sequence). V gave up 4 bases and J gave up 4 bases; unmatched junction bases: 15. The CDR3 here is CASSSRLSQGVGETQYF. The CDR3 bases are TGTGCCAGCAGCTCCCGCCTGTCTCAGGGGGTCGGAGAGACCCAGTACTTC.

The chain joins TRBV20-1 to TRBJ2-1; 12 bases are a match to TRBD2. The CDR3 spans 17 residues. Germline trimming cut 3 bases from V and 8 bases from J; bases unmatched to any gene: 14. Germline V gene sequence: CDR1 DFQATT, CDR2 SNEGSKA (reference sequence). This CDR3 is CSARGAGGTSGRDEQFF. DNA of the CDR3: TGCAGTGCTAGGGGGGCCGGAGGGACTAGCGGGCGGGATGAGCAGTTCTTC.

This clone has at least ten counts. This rearrangement joins TRBV2 to TRBJ2-3; D might be TRBD1 (6 bases). Germline CDR1 SNHLY, CDR2 FYNNEI. The CDR3 spans 14 residues. Trimming shortened V by 6 bases and J by 0 bases, and 10 bases separated the two germline ends. The CDR3 reads CASRDSLSTDTQYF. CDR3 DNA: TGTGCCAGCAGGGACAGCCTTAGCACAGATACGCAGTATTTT.

In this sample, this clone is medium-sized (0.01 to 0.1%). J is TRBJ1-1 and V is TRBV27, with D tentatively TRBD1 (5 bases). Germline CDR1 is MNHEY and CDR2 is SMNVEV (reference sequence). The CDR3 length is 14 residues. Trimming shortened V by 6 bases and J by 1 base, and 12 bases separated the two germline ends. This CDR3 is CASRPGLGNTEAFF. The CDR3 DNA is TGTGCCAGCAGGCCAGGGTTGGGGAACACTGAAGCTTTCTTT.

This clone was recorded at least ten times. Other DNA sequences in this specimen translate into the identical CDR3. The V and J genes are TRBV7-8 and TRBJ1-1; the D is unclear. From germline, CDR1 is SGHVS and CDR2 FQNEAQ. V dropped 2 bases and J dropped 2 bases, with 9 bases sitting between them. The CDR3 runs to 14 residues. As DNA, the CDR3 is TGTGCCAGCAGCTTACGCCAGTTAAACACTGAAGCTTTCTTT. This codes for CASSLRQLNTEAFF. The full variable domain, with the rest looked up from reference TRBV7-8 and TRBJ1-1, is GAGVSQSPRYKVAKRGQDVALRCDPISGHVSLFWYQQALGQGPEFLTYFQNEAQLDKSGLPSDRFFAERPEGSVSTLKIQRTQQEDSAVYLCASSLRQLNTEAFFGQGTRLTVV.

Many counts were recorded for this clone. The chain carries TRBV5-1 and TRBJ2-3; TRBD2 matches at 7 bases. V was pared by 2 bases and J by 3 bases, with 9 bases of the junction left unmatched. Germline loops: CDR1 SGHRS, CDR2 YFSETQ. This CDR3 is built from 16 residues. CDR3 DNA sequence: TGCGCCAGCAGCTTATTAGCGGGCCCCCCGACAGATACGCAGTATTTT. Translating gives CASSLLAGPPTDTQYF.

This clone has at least ten counts. The rearrangement uses TRBV11-3 and TRBJ2-3; perhaps TRBD2 as D (5 bases). Per the germline V gene, CDR1 is SGHNT and CDR2 is YENEEA. The CDR3 extends over 14 amino acids. Trimming took 0 bases from V and 3 from J, leaving 7 bases between them. CDR3 residues: CASSLDPGTDTQYF. The CDR3 nucleotides read TGTGCCAGCAGCTTAGATCCGGGAACAGATACGCAGTATTTT.

This clone came up many times. The chain is built from TRBV6-4 and TRBJ2-3; the match to TRBD2 covers 12 bases. The junction had 7 bases not matched to a gene; V was cut back by 8 bases and J by 4 bases. CDR1 is MRHNA and CDR2 is SNTAGT in the germline V gene. CDR3 length: 15 residues. CDR3 sequence reads: CASLLAGGGSDTQYF. The DNA for the CDR3 is TGTGCCAGCTTACTAGCGGGAGGTGGGTCAGATACGCAGTATTTT.

There are many counts of this clone. J is TRBJ2-7 and V is TRBV9, with 8 nucleotides matching TRBD2. The CDR3 has 15 residues. The V gene's germline CDR1 is SGDLS and CDR2 YYNGEE. J gave up 3 bases and V 1 base, and 6 bases lay outside the gene matches. The CDR3 DNA reads TGTGCCAGCAGCGTATCTCCTACTAGCGGCTACGAGCAGTACTTC. As protein: CASSVSPTSGYEQYF.

This chain uses TRBV30 with TRBJ1-1, with D possibly matching TRBD1 (5 bases). The germline gives CDR1 GTSNPN, CDR2 SVGIG (reference sequence). The CDR3 has 14 amino acids. Trimming cost V 0 bases and J 4 bases, with 12 bases left between them. CDR3: CAWSVLGGGTEAFF. CDR3 nucleotides: TGTGCCTGGAGTGTATTGGGTGGGGGCACTGAAGCTTTCTTT.

This clone has a count of ten or more. The CDR3 loop reads CASSYPLGNTAYNEQFF. The CDR3 bases are TGTGCCAGCAGTTATCCCCTGGGCAATACCGCCTACAATGAGCAGTTCTTC. The chain employs TRBV6-2 or TRBV6-3 and TRBJ2-1; unclear D gene. Germline V CDR1 and CDR2: MNHEY, SVGEGT. The V end was cut by 3 bases, the J end by 2 bases, with 17 bases between. The CDR3 sequence is 17 residues long.

This clone was found many times. The germline gene is not matched at one end of the junction; a read error may be the cause. J is TRBJ2-1 and V is TRBV24-1, with D tentatively TRBD1 (5 bases). The CDR3 runs 11 residues. The germline V gene has CDR1 KGHDR and CDR2 SFDVKD. CDR3 sequence reads: CATSYMDNLNF. DNA of the CDR3: TGTGCCACCAGTTATATGGACAACCTTAACTTC.

There are many counts of this clone. The chain links TRBV12-5 to TRBJ1-1; unclear D gene. Germline V lookup: CDR1 LGHNT, CDR2 FRNRAP. The CDR3 has 14 residues. V lost 1 base, J lost 1 base, and 7 bases lay in between. The DNA for the CDR3 is TGTGCTAGTGGTTTGGACAGCGCGAACACTGAAGCTTTCTTT. Amino acids: CASGLDSANTEAFF. The full variable domain, with the rest looked up from reference TRBV12-5 and TRBJ1-1, is DARVTQTPRHKVTEMGQEVTMRCQPILGHNTVFWYRQTMMQGLELLAYFRNRAPLDDSGMPKDRFSAEMPDATLATLKIQPSEPRDSAVYFCASGLDSANTEAFFGQGTRLTVV.

The rearrangement uses TRBV7-2 and TRBJ1-3, with TRBD1 as a possible D gene (5 bases). V gave up 0 bases and J gave up 2 bases, with 14 bases separating them. The CDR3 sequence is 17 residues long. Germline lookup yields CDR1 SGHTA and CDR2 FQGNSA. DNA for the CDR3: TGTGCCAGCAGCTTAGCACAAGGGGCCTTGACTGGAAACACCATATATTTT. This sequence encodes CASSLAQGALTGNTIYF.

This clone was observed many times. The V call is TRBV20-1, the J call TRBJ2-1, with 13 bases identical to TRBD2. Germline V lookup: CDR1 DFQATT, CDR2 SNEGSKA (reference sequence). The CDR3 is 17 residues long. Unmatched junction bases numbered 7, after V lost 4 bases and J lost 1 base. CDR3 DNA sequence: TGCAGTGCTATACTAGCGGGAGGGAAGGGGTCCTACAATGAGCAGTTCTTC. Its protein product is CSAILAGGKGSYNEQFF.

This clone showed up many times. The genes are TRBV18 and TRBJ1-3; D unresolved. Germline values: CDR1 KGHSH, CDR2 LQKENI. The CDR3 is made up of 14 amino acids. Trimming removed 2 bases from V and 3 bases from J, with 8 bases in between. The CDR3 nucleotides are TGTGCCAGCTCACCAACCAGTTTTGGAAACACCATATATTTT. This translates into CASSPTSFGNTIYF.

The table lists this clone with many counts. The rearrangement links TRBV24-1 to TRBJ2-5; perhaps D is TRBD1 or TRBD2 (7 bases each). V shed 4 bases and J shed 5 bases, with 13 bases lying between them. Per germline, CDR1 KGHDR and CDR2 SFDVKD. The CDR3 consists of 14 residues. CDR3 bases: TGTGCCACCAGTGAGGCAGGGGGGGTTGAGACCCAGTACTTC. Translation gives CATSEAGGVETQYF.

This clone was seen many times. The chain carries TRBV24-1 and TRBJ2-2; D is ambiguous. Germline V CDR1 and CDR2: KGHDR, SFDVKD. CDR3 length equals 15 residues. Trimming took off 4 bases at V and 6 bases at J, with 14 bases between the two ends. In nucleotides, the CDR3 is TGTGCCACCAGTGACCGAGAGAGACGGTCCGGGGAGCTGTTTTTT. Translation gives CATSDRERRSGELFF.

This clone has at least ten counts. The V gene is TRBV9, the J gene TRBJ2-1; 8 bases align to TRBD2. CDR1 is SGDLS, CDR2 YYNGEE, per germline. This CDR3 contains 12 residues. J gave up 16 bases and V 7 bases, and 13 bases lay outside the gene matches. CDR3 in amino acids: CASPPPGTSQFF. In DNA, the CDR3 is TGTGCCAGCCCTCCCCCCGGGACTAGTCAATTCTTC.

This clone was seen repeatedly, ten times or more. V usage is TRBV30 and J usage is TRBJ2-1, with TRBD2 matching 10 bases. CDR1 and CDR2 (germline): GTSNPN, SVGIG (reference sequence). The CDR3 is made up of 13 amino acids. V was clipped by 5 bases and J by 7 bases; unmatched bases: 5. CDR3 sequence (DNA): TGTGCCTGGTCTAGCGGGAGAGGGAATGAGCAGTTCTTC. It translates to CAWSSGRGNEQFF.

This clone was seen repeatedly, ten times or more. The gene calls are TRBV5-4 and TRBJ2-3, with 9 bases aligning to TRBD2. Germline CDR1 SGHNT, CDR2 YYREEE (reference sequence). The CDR3 is made up of 15 amino acids. Unmatched junction bases numbered 6, after V lost 3 bases and J lost 4 bases. CDR3 nucleotide sequence: TGTGCCAGCAGCTCGACTAGCGGTTTGTCAGATACGCAGTATTTT. It encodes CASSSTSGLSDTQYF.

In the case of this clone: A much larger clone differs from this one at a single base, so this may be a read error. The chain links TRBV28 to TRBJ1-5, with 7 nucleotides matching TRBD1. Trimming at V came to 2 bases and at J to 6 bases, leaving 10 bases not matched to a gene. Germline-derived CDR1 and CDR2 are MDHEN and SYDVKM. The CDR3 is 16 amino acids. Here the CDR3 DNA reads TGTGCCAGCAGTTTAGCCCAGACAGGGTCGAGTCAGCCCCAGCATTTT. Translated: CASSLAQTGSSQPQHF.